This TCR beta chain was obtained from a study of cytomegalovirus exposure and HLA in healthy donors. Notes on the study in general: What was likely a sequencing artifact was a cluster of highly shared sequence variants.

This clone showed up just a few times. Its target is not known. PCR was performed using 60 Vbeta and 13 Jbeta primers. The data were produced by immunoSEQ multiplex PCR, yet TCRdb's version contains in-frame clones alone and is incomplete. The table records approximately 160,000 clones, approximately 80% of them present only once. CDR3 length: 13 residues. The V gene lost 6 bases and the J gene lost 6 bases, with 13 bases spanning the gap. Germline V gives CDR1 LNHDA, CDR2 SQIVND (reference sequence). Specimen: PBMCs. The sequence came from a woman between 40 and 55 years old in good health and CMV-seropositive. The rearrangement joins TRBV19 to TRBJ2-3; no clear D. In DNA form, the CDR3 reads TGTGCCAGTAGAGTTGCCGGGTCGGATACGCAGTATTTT. Encoded protein: CASRVAGSDTQYF.